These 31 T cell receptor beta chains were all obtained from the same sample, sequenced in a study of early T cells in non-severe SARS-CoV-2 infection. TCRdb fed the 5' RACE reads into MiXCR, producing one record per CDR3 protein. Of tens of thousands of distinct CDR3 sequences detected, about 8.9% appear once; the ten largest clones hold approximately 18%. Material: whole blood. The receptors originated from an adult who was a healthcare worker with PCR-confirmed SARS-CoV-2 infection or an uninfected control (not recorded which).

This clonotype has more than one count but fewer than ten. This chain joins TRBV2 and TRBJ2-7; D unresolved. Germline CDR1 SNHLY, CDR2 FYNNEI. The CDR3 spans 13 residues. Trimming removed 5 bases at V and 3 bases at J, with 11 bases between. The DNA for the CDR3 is TGTGCCAGCAGTCCCTTGCCAGGCTACGAGCAGTACTTC. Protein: CASSPLPGYEQYF.

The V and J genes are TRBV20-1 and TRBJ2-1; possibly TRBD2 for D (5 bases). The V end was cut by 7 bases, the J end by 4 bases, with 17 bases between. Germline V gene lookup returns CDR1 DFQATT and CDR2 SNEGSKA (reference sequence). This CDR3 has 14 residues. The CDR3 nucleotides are TGCAGTGAGAATAGCGCACTGGGTTACAATGAGCAGTTCTTC. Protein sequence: CSENSALGYNEQFF.

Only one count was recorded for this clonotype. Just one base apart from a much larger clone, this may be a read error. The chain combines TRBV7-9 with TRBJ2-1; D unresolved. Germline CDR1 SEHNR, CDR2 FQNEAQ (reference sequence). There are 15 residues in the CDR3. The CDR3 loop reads CVSSPRGNVYNEQFF. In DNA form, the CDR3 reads TGTGTCAGCAGCCCCCGTGGGAACGTTTACAATGAGCAGTTCTTC. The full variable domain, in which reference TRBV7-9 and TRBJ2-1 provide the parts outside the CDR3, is DTGVSQNPRHKITKRGQNVTFRCDPISEHNRLYWYRQTLGQGPEFLTYFQNEAQLEKSRLLSDRFSAERPKGSFSTLEIQRTEQGDSAMYLCVSSPRGNVYNEQFFGPGTRLTVL.

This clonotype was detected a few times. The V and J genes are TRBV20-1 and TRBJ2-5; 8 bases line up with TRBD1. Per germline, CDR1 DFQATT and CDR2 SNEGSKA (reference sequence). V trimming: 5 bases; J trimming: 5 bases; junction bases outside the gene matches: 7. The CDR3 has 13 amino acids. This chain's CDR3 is CSAPGTGRETQYF. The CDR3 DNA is TGCAGTGCTCCTGGGACAGGCCGGGAGACCCAGTACTTC.

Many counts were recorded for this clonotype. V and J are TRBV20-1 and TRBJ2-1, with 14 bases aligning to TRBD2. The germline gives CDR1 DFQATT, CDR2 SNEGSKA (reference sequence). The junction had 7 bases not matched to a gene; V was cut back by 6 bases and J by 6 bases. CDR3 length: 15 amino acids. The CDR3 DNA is TGCAGTGCCATCGGGACTAGCGGGAGTCTCAATGAGCAGTTCTTC. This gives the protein CSAIGTSGSLNEQFF.

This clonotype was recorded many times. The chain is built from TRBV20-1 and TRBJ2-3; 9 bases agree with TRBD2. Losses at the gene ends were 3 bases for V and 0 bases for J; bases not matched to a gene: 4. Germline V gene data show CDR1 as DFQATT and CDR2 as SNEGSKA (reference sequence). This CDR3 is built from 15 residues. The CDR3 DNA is TGCAGTGCTAGCGGACTAGCGAGTAGCACAGATACGCAGTATTTT. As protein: CSASGLASSTDTQYF.

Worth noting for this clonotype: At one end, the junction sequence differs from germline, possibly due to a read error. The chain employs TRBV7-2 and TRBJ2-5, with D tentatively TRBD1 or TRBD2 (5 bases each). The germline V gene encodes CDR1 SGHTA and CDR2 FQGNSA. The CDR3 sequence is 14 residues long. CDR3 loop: CVSSLGEHQETQYF. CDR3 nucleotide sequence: TGTGTCAGCAGCTTAGGGGAGCACCAAGAGACCCAGTACTTC.

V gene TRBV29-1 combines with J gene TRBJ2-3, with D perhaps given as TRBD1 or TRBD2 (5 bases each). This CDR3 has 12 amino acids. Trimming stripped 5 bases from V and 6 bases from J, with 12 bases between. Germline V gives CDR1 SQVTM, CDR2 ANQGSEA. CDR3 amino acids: CSVWEHRDTQYF. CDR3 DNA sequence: TGCAGCGTTTGGGAGCACAGGGATACGCAGTATTTT.

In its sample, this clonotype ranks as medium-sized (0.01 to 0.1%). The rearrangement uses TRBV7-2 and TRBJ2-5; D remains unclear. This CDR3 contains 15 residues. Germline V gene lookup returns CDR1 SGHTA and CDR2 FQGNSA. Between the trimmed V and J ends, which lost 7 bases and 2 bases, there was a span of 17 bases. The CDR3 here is CASTRVLGVQETQYF. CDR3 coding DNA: TGTGCCAGCACCCGCGTTTTAGGCGTTCAAGAGACCCAGTACTTC.

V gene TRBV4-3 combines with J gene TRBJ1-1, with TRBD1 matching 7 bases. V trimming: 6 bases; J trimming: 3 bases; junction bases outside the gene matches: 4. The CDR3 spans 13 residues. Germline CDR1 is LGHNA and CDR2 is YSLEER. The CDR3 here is CASRRTGDTEAFF. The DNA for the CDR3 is TGCGCCAGCAGACGCACAGGGGACACTGAAGCTTTCTTT.

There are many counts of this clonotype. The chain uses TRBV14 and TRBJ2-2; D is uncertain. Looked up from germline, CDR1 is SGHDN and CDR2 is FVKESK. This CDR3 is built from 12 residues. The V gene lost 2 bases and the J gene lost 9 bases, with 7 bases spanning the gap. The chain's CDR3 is CASSQRTWELFF. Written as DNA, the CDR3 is TGTGCCAGCAGCCAAAGGACCTGGGAGCTGTTTTTT.

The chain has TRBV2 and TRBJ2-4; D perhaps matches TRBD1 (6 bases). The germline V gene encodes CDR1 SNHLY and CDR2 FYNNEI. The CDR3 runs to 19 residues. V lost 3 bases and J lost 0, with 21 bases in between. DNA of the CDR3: TGTGCCAGCAGTGATTCCGGACAGCAACCGAATCTAGCCAAAAACATTCAGTACTTC. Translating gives CASSDSGQQPNLAKNIQYF. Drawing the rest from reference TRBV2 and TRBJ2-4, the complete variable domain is EPEVTQTPSHQVTQMGQEVILRCVPISNHLYFYWYRQILGQKVEFLVSFYNNEISEKSEIFDDQFSVERPDGSNFTLKIRSTKLEDSAMYFCASSDSGQQPNLAKNIQYFGAGTRLSVL.

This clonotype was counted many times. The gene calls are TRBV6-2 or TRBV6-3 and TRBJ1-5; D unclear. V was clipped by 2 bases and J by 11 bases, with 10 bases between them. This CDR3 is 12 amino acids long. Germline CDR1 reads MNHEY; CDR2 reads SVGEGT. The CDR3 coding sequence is TGTGCCAGCAGTTACACCCCACCTTCCCAGCATTTT. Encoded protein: CASSYTPPSQHF.

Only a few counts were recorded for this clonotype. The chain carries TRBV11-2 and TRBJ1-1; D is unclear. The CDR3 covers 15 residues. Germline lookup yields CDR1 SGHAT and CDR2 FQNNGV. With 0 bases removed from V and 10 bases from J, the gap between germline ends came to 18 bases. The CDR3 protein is CASSLDHPGFGVAFF. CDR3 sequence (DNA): TGTGCCAGCAGCTTAGATCATCCGGGGTTTGGTGTAGCTTTCTTT.

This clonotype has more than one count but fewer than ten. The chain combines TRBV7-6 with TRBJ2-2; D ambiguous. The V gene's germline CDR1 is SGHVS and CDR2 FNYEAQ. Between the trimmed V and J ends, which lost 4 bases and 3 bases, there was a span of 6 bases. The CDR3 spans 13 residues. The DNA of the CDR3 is TGTGCCAGCAGCTATTCGTACACCGGGGAGCTGTTTTTT. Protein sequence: CASSYSYTGELFF.

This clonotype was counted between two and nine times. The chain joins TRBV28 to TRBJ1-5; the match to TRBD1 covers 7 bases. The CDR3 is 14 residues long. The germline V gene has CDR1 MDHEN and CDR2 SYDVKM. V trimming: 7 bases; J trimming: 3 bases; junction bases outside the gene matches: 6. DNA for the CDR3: TGTGCCAGCAATTCGGGACAGTTCAATCAGCCCCAGCATTTT. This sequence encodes CASNSGQFNQPQHF. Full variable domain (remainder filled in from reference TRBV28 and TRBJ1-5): DVKVTQSSRYLVKRTGEKVFLECVQDMDHENMFWYRQDPGLGLRLIYFSYDVKMKEKGDIPEGYSVSREKKERFSLILESASTNQTSMYLCASNSGQFNQPQHFGDGTRLSIL.

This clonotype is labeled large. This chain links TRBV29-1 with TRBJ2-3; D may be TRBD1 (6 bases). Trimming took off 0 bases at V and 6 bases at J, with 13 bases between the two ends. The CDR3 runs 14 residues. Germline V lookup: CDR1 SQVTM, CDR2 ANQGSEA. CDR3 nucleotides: TGCAGCGTTGAAGATAACACAGGGATTGATACGCAGTATTTT. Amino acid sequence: CSVEDNTGIDTQYF.

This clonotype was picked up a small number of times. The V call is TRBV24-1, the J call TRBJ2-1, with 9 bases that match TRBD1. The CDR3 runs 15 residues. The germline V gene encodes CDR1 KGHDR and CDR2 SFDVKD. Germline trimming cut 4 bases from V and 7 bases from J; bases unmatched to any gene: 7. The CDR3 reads CATSESGTGRNEQFF. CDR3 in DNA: TGTGCCACCAGTGAATCCGGGACAGGGAGAAATGAGCAGTTCTTC.

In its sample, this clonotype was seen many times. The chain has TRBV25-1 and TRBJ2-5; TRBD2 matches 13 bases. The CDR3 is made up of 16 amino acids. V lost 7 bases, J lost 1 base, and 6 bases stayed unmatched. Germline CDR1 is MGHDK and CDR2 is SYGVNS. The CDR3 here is CASTRGLAGIQETQYF. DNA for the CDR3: TGTGCCAGCACCCGGGGACTAGCGGGAATCCAAGAGACCCAGTACTTC.

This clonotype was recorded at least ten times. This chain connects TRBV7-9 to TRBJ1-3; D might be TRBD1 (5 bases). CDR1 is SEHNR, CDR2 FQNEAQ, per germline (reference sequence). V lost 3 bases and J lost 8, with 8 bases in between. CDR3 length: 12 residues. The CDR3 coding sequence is TGTGCCAGCAGCTTTACAGGACACACCATATATTTT. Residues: CASSFTGHTIYF. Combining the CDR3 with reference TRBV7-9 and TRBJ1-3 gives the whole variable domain DTGVSQNPRHKITKRGQNVTFRCDPISEHNRLYWYRQTLGQGPEFLTYFQNEAQLEKSRLLSDRFSAERPKGSFSTLEIQRTEQGDSAMYLCASSFTGHTIYFGEGSWLTVV.

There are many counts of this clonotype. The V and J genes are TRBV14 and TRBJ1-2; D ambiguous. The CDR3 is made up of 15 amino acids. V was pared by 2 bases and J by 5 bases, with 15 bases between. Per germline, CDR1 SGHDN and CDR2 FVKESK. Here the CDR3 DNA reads TGTGCCAGCAGCCAAACTCCCGGGCGAGGATATGGCTACACCTTC. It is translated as CASSQTPGRGYGYTF.

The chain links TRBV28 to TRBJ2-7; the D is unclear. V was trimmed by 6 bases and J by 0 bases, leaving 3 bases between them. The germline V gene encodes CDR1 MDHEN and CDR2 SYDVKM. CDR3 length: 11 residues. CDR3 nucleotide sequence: TGTGCCAGCAGCAACTCCTACGAGCAGTACTTC. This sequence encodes CASSNSYEQYF.

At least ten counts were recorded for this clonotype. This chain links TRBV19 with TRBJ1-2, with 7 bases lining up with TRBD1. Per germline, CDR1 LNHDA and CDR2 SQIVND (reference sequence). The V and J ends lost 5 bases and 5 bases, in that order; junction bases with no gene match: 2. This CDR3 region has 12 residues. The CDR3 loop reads CASSSGQYGYTF. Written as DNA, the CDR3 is TGTGCCAGTAGTTCGGGACAGTATGGCTACACCTTC.

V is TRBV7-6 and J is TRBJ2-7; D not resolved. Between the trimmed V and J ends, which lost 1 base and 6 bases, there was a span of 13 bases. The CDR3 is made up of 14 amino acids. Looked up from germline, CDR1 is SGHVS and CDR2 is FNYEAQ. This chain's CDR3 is CASSLDSQPGEQYF. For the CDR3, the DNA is TGTGCCAGCAGCTTAGATTCGCAACCGGGCGAGCAGTACTTC.

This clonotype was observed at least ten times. Here the CDR3 reads CASSRQGESTGELFF. CDR3 nucleotides: TGTGCCAGCAGTCGACAGGGGGAGAGCACCGGGGAGCTGTTTTTT. The rearrangement links TRBV7-3 to TRBJ2-2; 9 bases are a match to TRBD1. The J segment lost 4 bases and the V segment lost 6 bases, leaving 6 bases of the junction unmatched. The CDR3 contains 15 residues. Per the germline V gene, CDR1 is SGHTA and CDR2 is FQGTGA.

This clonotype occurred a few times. CDR3: CAIKYSQNTDTQYF. As DNA, the CDR3 is TGTGCCATCAAGTACAGCCAGAACACAGATACGCAGTATTTT. J is TRBJ2-3 and V is TRBV10-3; unclear D gene. The CDR3 runs to 14 residues. From germline, CDR1 is ENHRY and CDR2 SYGVKD. V lost 7 bases, J lost 2 bases, and 13 bases lay in between.

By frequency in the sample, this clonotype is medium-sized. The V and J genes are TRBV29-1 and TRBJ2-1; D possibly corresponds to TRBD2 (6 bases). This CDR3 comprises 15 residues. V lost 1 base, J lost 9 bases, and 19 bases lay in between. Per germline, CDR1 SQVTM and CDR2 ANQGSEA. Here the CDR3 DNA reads TGCAGCGTTGAAGTCAGAACCCTCGGGGGACTTGAGCAGTTCTTC. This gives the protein CSVEVRTLGGLEQFF.

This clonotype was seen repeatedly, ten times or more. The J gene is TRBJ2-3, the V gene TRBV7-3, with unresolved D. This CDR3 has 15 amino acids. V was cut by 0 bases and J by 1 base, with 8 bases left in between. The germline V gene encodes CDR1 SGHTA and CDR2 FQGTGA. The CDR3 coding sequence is TGTGCCAGCAGCTTAACAGACTCACGCACAGATACGCAGTATTTT. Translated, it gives CASSLTDSRTDTQYF. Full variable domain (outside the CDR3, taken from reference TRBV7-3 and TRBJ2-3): GAGVSQTPSNKVTEKGKYVELRCDPISGHTALYWYRQSLGQGPEFLIYFQGTGAADDSGLPNDRFFAVRPEGSVSTLKIQRTERGDSAVYLCASSLTDSRTDTQYFGPGTRLTVL.

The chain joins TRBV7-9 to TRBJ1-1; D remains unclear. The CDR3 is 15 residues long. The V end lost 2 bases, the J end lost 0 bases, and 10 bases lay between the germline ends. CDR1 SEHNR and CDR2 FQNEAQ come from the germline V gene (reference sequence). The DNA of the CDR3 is TGTGCCAGCAGCTTACACAGCACAATGAACACTGAAGCTTTCTTT. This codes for CASSLHSTMNTEAFF.

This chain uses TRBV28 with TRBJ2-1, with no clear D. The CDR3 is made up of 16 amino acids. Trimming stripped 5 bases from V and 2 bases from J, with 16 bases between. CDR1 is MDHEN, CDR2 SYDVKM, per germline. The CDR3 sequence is CASSVQDGHTYNEQFF. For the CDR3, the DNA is TGTGCCAGCAGTGTCCAGGACGGCCATACCTACAATGAGCAGTTCTTC. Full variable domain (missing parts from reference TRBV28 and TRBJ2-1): DVKVTQSSRYLVKRTGEKVFLECVQDMDHENMFWYRQDPGLGLRLIYFSYDVKMKEKGDIPEGYSVSREKKERFSLILESASTNQTSMYLCASSVQDGHTYNEQFFGPGTRLTVL.

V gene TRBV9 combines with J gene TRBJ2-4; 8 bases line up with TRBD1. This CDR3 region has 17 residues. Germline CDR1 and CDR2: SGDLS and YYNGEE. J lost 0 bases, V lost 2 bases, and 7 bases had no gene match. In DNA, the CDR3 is TGTGCCAGCAGCGTCGGACAGGGCGGTCTAGCCAAAAACATTCAGTACTTC. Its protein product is CASSVGQGGLAKNIQYF.